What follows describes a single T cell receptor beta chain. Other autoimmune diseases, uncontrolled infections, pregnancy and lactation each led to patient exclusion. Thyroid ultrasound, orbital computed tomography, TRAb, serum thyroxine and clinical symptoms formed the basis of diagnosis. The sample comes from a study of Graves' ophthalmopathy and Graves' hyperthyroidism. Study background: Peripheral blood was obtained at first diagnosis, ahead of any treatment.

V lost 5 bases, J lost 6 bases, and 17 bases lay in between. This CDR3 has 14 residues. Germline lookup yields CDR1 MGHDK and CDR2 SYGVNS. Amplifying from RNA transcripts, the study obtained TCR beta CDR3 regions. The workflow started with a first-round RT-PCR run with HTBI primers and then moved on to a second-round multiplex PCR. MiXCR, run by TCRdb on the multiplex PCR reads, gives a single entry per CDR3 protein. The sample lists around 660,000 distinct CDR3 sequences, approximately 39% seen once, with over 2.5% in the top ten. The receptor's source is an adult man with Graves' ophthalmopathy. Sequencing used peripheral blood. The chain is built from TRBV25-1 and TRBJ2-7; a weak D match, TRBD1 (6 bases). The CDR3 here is CASSLSGTRGEQYF. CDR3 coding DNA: TGTGCCAGCAGTTTATCTGGGACACGCGGCGAGCAGTACTTC.